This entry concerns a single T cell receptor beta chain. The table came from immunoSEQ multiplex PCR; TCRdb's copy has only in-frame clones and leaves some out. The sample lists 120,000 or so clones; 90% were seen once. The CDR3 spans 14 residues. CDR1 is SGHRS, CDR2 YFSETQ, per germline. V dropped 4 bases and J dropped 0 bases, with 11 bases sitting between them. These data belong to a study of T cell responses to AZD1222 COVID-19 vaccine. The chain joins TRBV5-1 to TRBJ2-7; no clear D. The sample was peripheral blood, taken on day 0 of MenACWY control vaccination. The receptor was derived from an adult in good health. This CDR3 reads CASSKTQDSYEQYF. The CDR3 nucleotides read TGCGCCAGCAGCAAAACTCAGGACTCCTACGAGCAGTACTTC.